This is a list of T cell receptor beta chains from one sample in a study of shared clonotypes between healthy human individuals. This table comes from immunoSEQ multiplex PCR, and its TCRdb copy is limited to in-frame clones, with some not included. The sample lists some 1,600,000 clones; 95% to 99% were seen once. Sequencing was carried out using naive CD4+ T cells sorted from blood. Receptors originate from a man aged 30 to 39 in good health. Each CDR3 is given with its conserved first and last residue. The order of the fields is V gene, J gene, D gene, clone size, CDR3 protein, CDR3 DNA. D genes are given only for firm matches. The listing skips clone size in some rows; elsewhere it reads once, few, many or a size class.

V: TRBV4-1; J: TRBJ1-5; D: .; size: .; CDR3: CASSPGRVRGSNQPQHF; DNA: TGCGCCAGCAGCCCCGGTCGGGTTCGGGGTAGCAATCAGCCCCAGCATTTT
V: TRBV2; J: TRBJ2-5; D: .; size: .; CDR3: CASSALVATQYF; DNA: TGTGCCAGCAGTGCTCTAGTAGCGACCCAGTACTTC
V: TRBV5-1; J: TRBJ2-7; D: .; size: .; CDR3: CASSLKGYEQYF; DNA: TGCGCCAGCAGCTTGAAAGGGTACGAGCAGTACTTC
V: TRBV6-1; J: TRBJ2-2; D: TRBD1; size: once; CDR3: CASIWTGANTGELFF; DNA: TGTGCCAGCATATGGACAGGGGCGAACACCGGGGAGCTGTTTTTT
V: TRBV7-9; J: TRBJ1-3; D: .; size: .; CDR3: CASSLVVRRSGNTIYF; DNA: TGTGCCAGCAGCTTAGTGGTACGCCGCTCTGGAAACACCATATATTTT
V: TRBV5-1; J: TRBJ2-5; D: .; size: .; CDR3: CASSLAVRRQETQYF; DNA: TGCGCCAGCAGCTTGGCGGTCCGTAGACAAGAGACCCAGTACTTC
V: TRBV20-1; J: TRBJ2-7; D: .; size: .; CDR3: CSASTRGEQYF; DNA: TGCAGTGCTAGTACGCGGGGCGAGCAGTACTTC
V: TRBV7-2; J: TRBJ2-7; D: TRBD1; size: .; CDR3: CASSGDRSYEQYF; DNA: TGTGCCAGCAGCGGGGACAGATCCTACGAGCAGTACTTC
V: TRBV6-5; J: TRBJ2-7; D: .; size: .; CDR3: CASSYSRDSVYEQYF; DNA: TGTGCCAGCAGTTACTCGAGAGACAGTGTTTACGAGCAGTACTTC
V: TRBV5-1; J: TRBJ2-1; D: TRBD1; size: .; CDR3: CASSFRQGGTYNEQFF; DNA: TGCGCCAGCAGCTTCCGACAGGGGGGGACCTACAATGAGCAGTTCTTC
V: TRBV5-6; J: TRBJ1-5; D: .; size: .; CDR3: CASSFAGEPQHF; DNA: TGTGCCAGCAGCTTCGCCGGGGAGCCCCAGCATTTT
V: TRBV4-2; J: TRBJ2-4; D: TRBD1; size: .; CDR3: CASSQELAGTGRNIQYF; DNA: TGTGCCAGCAGCCAAGAATTGGCCGGGACAGGGAGGAACATTCAGTACTTC
V: TRBV29-1; J: TRBJ1-2; D: TRBD1; size: .; CDR3: CSVEDRTGEFYGYTF; DNA: TGCAGCGTTGAAGATCGGACAGGGGAATTTTATGGCTACACCTTC
V: TRBV6-1; J: TRBJ2-3; D: .; size: .; CDR3: CASSAGDTQYF; DNA: TGTGCCAGCAGTGCTGGAGATACGCAGTATTTT
V: TRBV19; J: TRBJ2-5; D: TRBD1; size: once; CDR3: CASSAPGQGLAQSQETQYF; DNA: TGTGCCAGTAGTGCCCCGGGACAGGGGCTCGCCCAGTCCCAAGAGACCCAGTACTTC
V: TRBV28; J: TRBJ1-5; D: .; size: once; CDR3: CASSLLGPNQPQHF; DNA: TGTGCCAGCAGTTTATTGGGCCCTAATCAGCCCCAGCATTTT
V: TRBV6-5; J: TRBJ1-1; D: TRBD1; size: .; CDR3: CASNRGSGTEAFF; DNA: TGTGCCAGCAACAGGGGTTCAGGGACTGAAGCTTTCTTT
V: TRBV11-2; J: TRBJ2-7; D: TRBD2; size: .; CDR3: CASSPRLAVTYEQYF; DNA: TGTGCCAGCAGCCCCCGACTAGCGGTAACCTACGAGCAGTACTTC
V: TRBV2; J: TRBJ2-7; D: TRBD2; size: .; CDR3: CASSGFGRAFEQYF; DNA: TGTGCCAGCAGTGGGTTCGGGAGGGCCTTCGAGCAGTACTTC
V: TRBV29-1; J: TRBJ2-7; D: .; size: .; CDR3: CSATGTEAGQYF; DNA: TGCAGCGCCACCGGGACCGAGGCGGGGCAGTACTTC
V: TRBV10-2; J: TRBJ1-5; D: .; size: .; CDR3: CASSESGGSNQPQHF; DNA: TGCGCCAGCAGTGAGTCAGGAGGTAGCAATCAGCCCCAGCATTTT
V: TRBV5-6; J: TRBJ1-4; D: .; size: once; CDR3: CASSLRNSGGVVEKLFF; DNA: TGTGCCAGCAGCTTAAGGAATTCGGGCGGGGTTGTTGAAAAACTGTTTTTT
V: TRBV29-1; J: TRBJ2-7; D: TRBD1; size: .; CDR3: CSVRQGSPYEQYF; DNA: TGCAGCGTTAGACAGGGTAGCCCCTACGAGCAGTACTTC
V: TRBV11-1; J: TRBJ1-1; D: .; size: .; CDR3: CASSPWGQPNTEAFF; DNA: TGTGCCAGCAGCCCCTGGGGACAACCGAACACTGAAGCTTTCTTT
V: TRBV30; J: TRBJ2-1; D: .; size: .; CDR3: CAWTEASGPHVGQFF; DNA: TGTGCCTGGACCGAAGCGAGCGGACCCCACGTGGGGCAGTTCTTC
V: TRBV18; J: TRBJ2-1; D: TRBD1; size: .; CDR3: CASSPSGTGREQFF; DNA: TGTGCCAGCTCACCCTCCGGGACAGGGCGTGAGCAGTTCTTC
V: TRBV4-1; J: TRBJ2-7; D: .; size: .; CDR3: CASSQEYQGLLGEQYF; DNA: TGCGCCAGCAGCCAAGAATATCAGGGGTTATTGGGAGAGCAGTACTTC
V: TRBV7-2; J: TRBJ2-7; D: TRBD2; size: .; CDR3: CASSLEPGTSVFF; DNA: TGTGCCAGCAGCTTAGAGCCGGGGACTAGCGTCTTCTTC
V: TRBV15; J: TRBJ2-3; D: .; size: once; CDR3: CATSRATDTQYF; DNA: TGTGCCACCAGCAGAGCCACAGATACGCAGTATTTT
V: TRBV6-1; J: TRBJ2-7; D: .; size: .; CDR3: CASTAAGIFSYEQYF; DNA: TGTGCCAGCACCGCAGCGGGCATCTTCTCCTACGAGCAGTACTTC
V: TRBV2; J: TRBJ2-1; D: TRBD2; size: .; CDR3: CASSVVAGAYNEQFF; DNA: TGTGCCAGCAGTGTAGTAGCGGGTGCCTACAATGAGCAGTTCTTC
V: TRBV28; J: TRBJ1-5; D: .; size: .; CDR3: CASGTGPQPQHF; DNA: TGTGCCAGCGGAACAGGGCCTCAGCCCCAGCATTTT
V: TRBV9; J: TRBJ2-1; D: .; size: .; CDR3: CASSAQGTYNEQFF; DNA: TGTGCCAGCAGCGCGCAGGGGACGTACAATGAGCAGTTCTTC
V: TRBV10-3; J: TRBJ2-6; D: TRBD1; size: .; CDR3: CAISGQGLANVLTF; DNA: TGTGCCATCAGCGGACAGGGCCTGGCCAACGTCCTGACTTTC
V: TRBV2; J: TRBJ2-3; D: TRBD1; size: .; CDR3: CASGRDRGHEDTQYF; DNA: TGTGCCAGCGGGAGGGACAGGGGCCATGAGGATACGCAGTATTTT
V: TRBV7-9; J: TRBJ1-6; D: .; size: .; CDR3: CASSLGGDPRGSPLHF; DNA: TGTGCCAGCAGCTTAGGTGGGGATCCAAGGGGATCACCCCTCCACTTT
V: TRBV5-4; J: TRBJ2-7; D: TRBD2; size: .; CDR3: CASSSRLAGIYEQYF; DNA: TGTGCCAGCAGCTCTCGACTAGCGGGAATATACGAGCAGTACTTC
V: TRBV19; J: TRBJ2-1; D: TRBD2; size: .; CDR3: CASSIVSSGSRGEQFF; DNA: TGTGCCAGTAGTATAGTTTCTAGCGGGAGTAGAGGAGAGCAGTTCTTC
V: TRBV5-6; J: TRBJ1-1; D: .; size: .; CDR3: CASSLAGMNTEAFF; DNA: TGTGCCAGCAGCTTGGCAGGGATGAACACTGAAGCTTTCTTT
V: TRBV5-5; J: TRBJ1-2; D: TRBD1; size: .; CDR3: CASSGTGTGGFGYTF; DNA: TGTGCCAGCAGCGGAACCGGGACAGGGGGCTTTGGCTACACCTTC
V: TRBV14; J: TRBJ2-7; D: .; size: .; CDR3: CASSHGYGAQYF; DNA: TGTGCCAGCAGCCACGGATACGGAGCGCAGTACTTC
V: TRBV4-3; J: TRBJ2-1; D: TRBD1; size: .; CDR3: CASSQEGQVAYNEQFF; DNA: TGCGCCAGCAGCCAAGAGGGACAGGTAGCCTACAATGAGCAGTTCTTC
V: TRBV6-5; J: TRBJ2-7; D: TRBD2; size: .; CDR3: CASSVSGGYEQYF; DNA: TGTGCCAGCAGTGTTTCGGGGGGCTACGAGCAGTACTTC
V: TRBV6-1; J: TRBJ1-2; D: .; size: .; CDR3: CASSEMGSWAF; DNA: TGTGCCAGCAGCGAGATGGGCAGTTGGGCCTTC
V: TRBV7-8; J: TRBJ2-2; D: .; size: .; CDR3: CASSPWGIAAYTGELFF; DNA: TGTGCCAGCAGCCCGTGGGGGATAGCGGCATACACCGGGGAGCTGTTTTTT